Below, one TCR beta chain is given with its context. Its antigen is not identified. This entry comes from a study of cytomegalovirus exposure and HLA in healthy donors. Study-wide results and limits: Associated with cytomegalovirus, according to the listing, were around 170 TCR beta chains. For most TCR sequences rarity was the rule, although some public TCRs occurred in many donors. Confirmation in vitro established that three CMV-associated chains were specific for CMV antigens.

Data came from immunoSEQ multiplex PCR; TCRdb stores just in-frame clones and leaves some out. The sample includes 150,000 to 200,000 clones, 86% of them seen just once. The CDR3 covers 12 residues. In germline, CDR1 is MNHEY, CDR2 SVGAGI. Trimming removed 4 bases at V and 6 bases at J, with 9 bases between. The V gene is TRBV6-5, the J gene TRBJ1-1; D is unresolved. The clonotype was recovered from a woman aged 25 to 39 in good health and CMV-seronegative. Sequencing was done on a sample of PBMCs. CDR3 in DNA: TGTGCCAGCAGTTCACAGTTGCCTGAAGCTTTCTTT. This codes for CASSSQLPEAFF.